The rows below give T cell receptor beta chains drawn from one sample of a study of T cell clonotyping in hematopoietic cell transplantation. Sequenced by immunoSEQ multiplex PCR; TCRdb stores in-frame clones only, minus some. The sample records more than 6,500 clones, about 94% being singletons. Source: peripheral blood mononuclear cells, taken 30 days after allogeneic stem cell transplant. The source is a male patient between 60 and 69 years old who had an allogeneic stem cell transplant from an unrelated donor, so T cells may come from the graft donor. Some clones in this sample may be carry-over from other donors' samples. CDR3s include the opening cysteine and the closing phenylalanine or tryptophan. The D gene is left open where the match is weak. Size values are once, few and many counts, or a class for expanded clones, and some rows have none.

j_call,d_call,clone_size,v_call,cdr3_nt,cdr3_aa
TRBJ1-1,NA,NA,TRBV29-1,TGCAGCGTTGAAGGTTTACACTTGAACACTGAAGCTTTCTTT,CSVEGLHLNTEAFF
TRBJ2-1,TRBD2,NA,TRBV5-6,TGTGCCAGCAGCTTAGGGCGGGGGTACAATGAGCAGTTCTTC,CASSLGRGYNEQFF
TRBJ2-7,NA,NA,TRBV1,TGCACCAGCAGTGGGACTAGCGGGGGCTACGAGCAGTACTTC,CTSSGTSGGYEQYF
TRBJ2-1,NA,NA,TRBV28,TGTGCCAGCAGTTTATTCCCAGGGCAGGGGAGTGAGCAGTTCTTC,CASSLFPGQGSEQFF
TRBJ1-1,NA,NA,TRBV19,TGTGCCAGTAGCACTTTGCCGGGCTTGAACACTGAAGCTTTCTTT,CASSTLPGLNTEAFF
TRBJ1-1,TRBD1,NA,TRBV25-1,TGTGCCAGCAGTCGAAGCGGACAGGGGCGGGGAAAAAACACTGAAGCTTTCTTT,CASSRSGQGRGKNTEAFF
TRBJ2-3,TRBD1,NA,TRBV11-2,TGTGCCAGCAGCTTAACGGGACAGGCCCGCACAGATACGCAGTATTTT,CASSLTGQARTDTQYF
TRBJ2-1,NA,once,TRBV7-2,TGTGCCAGCAGCTCCCAAACGGTCTCCTACAGCTCCTACAATGAGCAGTTCTTC,CASSSQTVSYSSYNEQFF
TRBJ2-7,NA,NA,TRBV7-9,TGTGCCAGCAGCTTATTAGGAAGGGACGCGACCTACGAGCAGTACTTC,CASSLLGRDATYEQYF
TRBJ2-7,NA,NA,TRBV6-4,TGTGCCAGCAGTCCGGACCGTTCGTCTGGCGAGCAGTACTTC,CASSPDRSSGEQYF
TRBJ2-1,NA,NA,TRBV6-1,TGTGCCAGCACCGAGGGGACCGGAGTTATTAATGAGCAGTTCTTC,CASTEGTGVINEQFF
TRBJ2-7,NA,NA,TRBV6-1,TGTGCCAGCAGTGAAATCTCTACCAACCCCTTCGAGCAGTACTTC,CASSEISTNPFEQYF
TRBJ1-2,NA,once,TRBV19,TGTGCCAGTAGTCCGAGACAGCTCGCTAACTATGGCTACACCTTC,CASSPRQLANYGYTF
TRBJ2-7,TRBD1,NA,TRBV28,TGTGCCAGCAGCCTCAGCGGACAGGAACCCTACGAGCAGTACTTC,CASSLSGQEPYEQYF
TRBJ1-5,NA,NA,TRBV9,TGTGCCAGCAGCGCCGGCCTACAGGAGTTCAATCAGCCCCAGCATTTT,CASSAGLQEFNQPQHF
TRBJ1-4,TRBD1,NA,TRBV7-6,TGTGCCAGCAGCGTGGACAGGAATGAAAAACTGTTTTTT,CASSVDRNEKLFF
TRBJ1-1,NA,NA,TRBV28,TGTGCCAGCACTCCCCGACCGAACACTGAAGCTTTCTTT,CASTPRPNTEAFF
TRBJ2-7,TRBD1,NA,TRBV11-2,TGTGCCAGCAGCTCACCACCGACAGGGGATGAGCAGTACTTC,CASSSPPTGDEQYF
TRBJ1-1,TRBD1,NA,TRBV6-5,TGTGCCAGCAGTTACAGCGAGGACAGGTTGAACACTGAAGCTTTCTTT,CASSYSEDRLNTEAFF
TRBJ1-1,NA,NA,TRBV5-6,TGTGCCAGCAGCTTGGTCCGGAACACTGAAGCTTTCTTT,CASSLVRNTEAFF
TRBJ2-7,NA,NA,TRBV7-9,TGTGCCAGCAGCCTAGTTAGCCTTTCGTACGAGCAGTACTTC,CASSLVSLSYEQYF
TRBJ2-7,NA,NA,TRBV7-9,TGTGCCAGCAGCACTTCGGGGTACGAGCAGTACTTC,CASSTSGYEQYF
TRBJ2-6,NA,NA,TRBV7-6,TGTGCCAGCATGAGGGGCCCTGGGGCCAACGTCCTGACTTTC,CASMRGPGANVLTF
TRBJ1-1,TRBD1,NA,TRBV30,TGTGCCTGGAGCCCAACAGGGGCTGAAGCTTTCTTT,CAWSPTGAEAFF
TRBJ2-2,TRBD2,NA,TRBV5-1,TGCGCCAGCAGCTTGTCCTTAGCGGGAGCCCCCGGGGAGCTGTTTTTT,CASSLSLAGAPGELFF
TRBJ2-7,NA,NA,TRBV2,TGTGCCAGCAGTGTTAACTACGAGCAGTACTTC,CASSVNYEQYF
TRBJ2-7,NA,NA,TRBV11-3,TGTGCCAGCAGCTTAGGTGGGGTGGAGCAGTACTTC,CASSLGGVEQYF
TRBJ2-1,NA,once,TRBV5-1,TGCGCCAGCAGCCAAGGGGACCCTGGTGTCGATGAGCAGTTCTTC,CASSQGDPGVDEQFF
TRBJ1-2,NA,NA,TRBV7-9,TGTGCCAGCAGCTTGAGACAGGTTGCGTATGGCTACACCTTC,CASSLRQVAYGYTF